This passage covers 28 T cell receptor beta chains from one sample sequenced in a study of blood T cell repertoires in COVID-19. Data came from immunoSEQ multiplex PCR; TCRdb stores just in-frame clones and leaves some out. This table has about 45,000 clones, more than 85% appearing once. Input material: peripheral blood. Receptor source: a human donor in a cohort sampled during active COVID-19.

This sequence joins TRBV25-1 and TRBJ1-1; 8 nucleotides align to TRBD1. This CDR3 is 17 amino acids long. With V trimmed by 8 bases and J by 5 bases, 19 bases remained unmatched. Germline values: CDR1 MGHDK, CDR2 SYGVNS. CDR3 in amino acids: CASFDTAGRGRGTEAFF. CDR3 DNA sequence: TGTGCCAGCTTTGATACGGCGGGCAGGGGGCGCGGAACTGAAGCTTTCTTT.

The CDR3 is CASSQGQLNEKLFF. CDR3 coding DNA: TGCGCCAGCAGCCAGGGACAGTTAAATGAAAAACTGTTTTTT. The V gene is TRBV4-1, the J gene TRBJ1-4; the match to TRBD1 covers 7 bases. Germline CDR1 and CDR2: MGHRA and YSYEKL. Trimming cost V 3 bases and J 5 bases; bases outside gene matches: 3. The CDR3 contains 14 residues.

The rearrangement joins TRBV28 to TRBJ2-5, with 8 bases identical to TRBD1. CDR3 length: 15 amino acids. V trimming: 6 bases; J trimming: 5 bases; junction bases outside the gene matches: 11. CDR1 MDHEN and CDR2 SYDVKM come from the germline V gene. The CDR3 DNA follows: TGTGCCAGCAGGAATCAGGGGGCGTCCCAGGAGACCCAGTACTTC. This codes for CASRNQGASQETQYF.

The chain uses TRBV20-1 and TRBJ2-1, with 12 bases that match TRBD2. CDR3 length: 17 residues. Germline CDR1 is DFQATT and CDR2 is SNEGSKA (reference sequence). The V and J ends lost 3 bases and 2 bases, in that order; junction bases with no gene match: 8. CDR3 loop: CSASLTSGRTTYNEQFF. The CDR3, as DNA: TGCAGTGCTAGTCTCACTAGCGGGAGGACCACCTACAATGAGCAGTTCTTC.

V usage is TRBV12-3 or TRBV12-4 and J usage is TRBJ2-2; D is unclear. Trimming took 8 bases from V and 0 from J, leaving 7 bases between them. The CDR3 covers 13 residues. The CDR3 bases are TGTGCCAGCCATGCGCCGAACACCGGGGAGCTGTTTTTT. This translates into CASHAPNTGELFF.

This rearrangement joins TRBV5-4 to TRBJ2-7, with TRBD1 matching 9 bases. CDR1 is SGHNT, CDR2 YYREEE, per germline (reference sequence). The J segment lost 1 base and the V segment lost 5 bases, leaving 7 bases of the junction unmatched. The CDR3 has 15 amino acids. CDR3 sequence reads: CASSSGTGISYEQYF. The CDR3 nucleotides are TGTGCCAGCAGTTCCGGGACAGGGATTTCCTACGAGCAGTACTTC.

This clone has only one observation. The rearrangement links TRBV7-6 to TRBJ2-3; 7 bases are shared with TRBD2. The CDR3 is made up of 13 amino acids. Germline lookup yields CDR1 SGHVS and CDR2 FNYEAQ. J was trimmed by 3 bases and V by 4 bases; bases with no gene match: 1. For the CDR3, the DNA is TGTGCCAGCAGCTCGGGGGGAACAGATACGCAGTATTTT. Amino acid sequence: CASSSGGTDTQYF.

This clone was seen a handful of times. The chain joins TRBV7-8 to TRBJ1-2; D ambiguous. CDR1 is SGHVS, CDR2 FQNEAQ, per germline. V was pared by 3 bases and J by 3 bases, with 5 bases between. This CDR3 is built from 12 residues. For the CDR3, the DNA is TGTGCCAGCAGCTTGTCCGACTATGGCTACACCTTC. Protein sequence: CASSLSDYGYTF.

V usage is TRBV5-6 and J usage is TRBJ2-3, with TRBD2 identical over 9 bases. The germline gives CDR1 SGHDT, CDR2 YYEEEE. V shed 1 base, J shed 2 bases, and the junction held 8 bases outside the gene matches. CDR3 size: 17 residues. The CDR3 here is CASSLSWLAGPTDTQYF. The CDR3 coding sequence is TGTGCCAGCAGCTTGAGCTGGCTAGCGGGGCCCACAGATACGCAGTATTTT.

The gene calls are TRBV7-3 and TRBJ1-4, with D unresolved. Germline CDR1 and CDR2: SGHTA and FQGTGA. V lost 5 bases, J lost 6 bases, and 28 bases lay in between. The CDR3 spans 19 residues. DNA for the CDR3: TGTGCCAGCAGCCCGCAACGGAAGGAGGAGATGGGGAATCATGAAAAACTGTTTTTT. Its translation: CASSPQRKEEMGNHEKLFF.

The CDR3 DNA sequence: TGTGCCAGCAGTGATGTAGCGGGAGGAAGCTACAATGAGCAGTTCTTC. It codes for CASSDVAGGSYNEQFF. The chain links TRBV27 to TRBJ2-1, with TRBD2 identical over 10 bases. The CDR3 spans 16 residues. V shed 5 bases and J 3 bases; nucleotides not matched to a gene: 7. Per germline, CDR1 MNHEY and CDR2 SMNVEV (reference sequence).

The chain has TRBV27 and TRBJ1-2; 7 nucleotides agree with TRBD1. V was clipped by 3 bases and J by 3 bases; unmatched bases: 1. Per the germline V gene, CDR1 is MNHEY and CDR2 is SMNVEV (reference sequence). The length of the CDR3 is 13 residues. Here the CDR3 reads CASSFGQDYGYTF. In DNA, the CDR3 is TGTGCCAGCAGTTTTGGACAGGACTATGGCTACACCTTC.

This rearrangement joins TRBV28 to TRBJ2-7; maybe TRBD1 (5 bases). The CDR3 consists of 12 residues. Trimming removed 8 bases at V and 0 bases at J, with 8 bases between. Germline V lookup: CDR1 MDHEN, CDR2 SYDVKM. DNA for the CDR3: TGTGCCAGCTGGGGCAACTCCTACGAGCAGTACTTC. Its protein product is CASWGNSYEQYF.

Here the CDR3 reads CASSLICRTEQETQYF. The CDR3 nucleotides are TGTGCCAGCAGCTTGATATGTAGGACTGAACAAGAGACCCAGTACTTC. The rearrangement joins TRBV7-8 to TRBJ2-5; D perhaps matches TRBD2 (5 bases). Germline V gene data show CDR1 as SGHVS and CDR2 as FQNEAQ. The CDR3 consists of 16 residues. With 3 bases removed from V and 2 bases from J, the gap between germline ends came to 16 bases.

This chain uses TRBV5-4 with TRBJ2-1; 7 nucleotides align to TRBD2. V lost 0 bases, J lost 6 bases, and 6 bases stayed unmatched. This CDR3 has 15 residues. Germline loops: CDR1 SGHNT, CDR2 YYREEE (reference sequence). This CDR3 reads CASSLVASGRNEQFF. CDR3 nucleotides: TGTGCCAGCAGCTTGGTGGCTAGCGGACGCAATGAGCAGTTCTTC.

The CDR3 DNA sequence: TGTGCCAGTAGTAGGCTGCTAGCGGGAGGGTCCTACAATGAGCAGTTCTTC. It specifies CASSRLLAGGSYNEQFF. The gene calls are TRBV19 and TRBJ2-1, with TRBD2 matching over 12 bases. The CDR3 has 17 amino acids. Trimming cost V 4 bases and J 1 base; bases outside gene matches: 5. Germline CDR1 reads LNHDA; CDR2 reads SQIVND (reference sequence). Variable domain in full (rest from reference TRBV19 and TRBJ2-1): DGGITQSPKYLFRKEGQNVTLSCEQNLNHDAMYWYRQDPGQGLRLIYYSQIVNDFQKGDIAEGYSVSREKKESFPLTVTSAQKNPTAFYLCASSRLLAGGSYNEQFFGPGTRLTVL.

CDR3 loop: CASSPWTGSYNEQFF. The CDR3 DNA sequence: TGTGCCAGCAGCCCATGGACAGGTTCCTACAATGAGCAGTTCTTC. The V gene is TRBV7-3, the J gene TRBJ2-1; TRBD1 agrees at 7 bases. J lost 1 base, V lost 5 bases, and 5 bases had no gene match. The CDR3 is 15 amino acids. The germline gives CDR1 SGHTA, CDR2 FQGTGA.

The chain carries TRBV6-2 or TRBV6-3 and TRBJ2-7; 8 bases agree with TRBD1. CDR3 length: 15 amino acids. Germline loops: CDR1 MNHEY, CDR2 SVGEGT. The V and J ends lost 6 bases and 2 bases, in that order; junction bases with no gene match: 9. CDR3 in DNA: TGTGCCAGCAGCAAGAACAGGGGGTTGGCCTACGAGCAGTACTTC. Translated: CASSKNRGLAYEQYF.

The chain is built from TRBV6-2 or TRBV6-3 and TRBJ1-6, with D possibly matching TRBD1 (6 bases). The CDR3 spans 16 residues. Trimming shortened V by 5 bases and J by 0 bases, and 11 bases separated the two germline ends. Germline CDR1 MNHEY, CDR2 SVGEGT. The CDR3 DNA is TGTGCCAGCAGTCTTGGACAGAGCTCCTATAATTCACCCCTCCACTTT. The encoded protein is CASSLGQSSYNSPLHF.

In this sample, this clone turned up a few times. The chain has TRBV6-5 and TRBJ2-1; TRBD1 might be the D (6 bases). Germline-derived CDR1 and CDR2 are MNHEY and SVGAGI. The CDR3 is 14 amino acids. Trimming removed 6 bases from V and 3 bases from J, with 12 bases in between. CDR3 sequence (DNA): TGTGCCAGCAGCCTTACAGGGTACTACAATGAGCAGTTCTTC. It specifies CASSLTGYYNEQFF.

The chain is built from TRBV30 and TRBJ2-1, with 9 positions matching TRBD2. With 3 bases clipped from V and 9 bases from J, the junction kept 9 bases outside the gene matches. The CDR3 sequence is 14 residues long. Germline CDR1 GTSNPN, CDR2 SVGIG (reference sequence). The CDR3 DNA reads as TGTGCCTGGAGCCTAGCGGGGATCTTTAGTGAGCAGTTCTTC. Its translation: CAWSLAGIFSEQFF.

The CDR3: CASSLGRGRDEQYF. The CDR3 DNA reads TGTGCCAGCAGCTTAGGTCGTGGCAGGGACGAGCAGTACTTC. The chain couples TRBV7-9 to TRBJ2-7; a weak D match, TRBD1 (5 bases). Germline V lookup: CDR1 SEHNR, CDR2 FQNEAQ (reference sequence). Trimming took off 1 base at V and 5 bases at J, with 12 bases between the two ends. The CDR3 consists of 14 residues.

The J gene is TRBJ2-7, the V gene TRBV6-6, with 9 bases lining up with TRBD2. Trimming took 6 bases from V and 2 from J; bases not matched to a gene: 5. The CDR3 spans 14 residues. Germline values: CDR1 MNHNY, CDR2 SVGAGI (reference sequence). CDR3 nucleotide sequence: TGTGCCAGCAGGGCCGGGACTAGCCCCTACGAGCAGTACTTC. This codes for CASRAGTSPYEQYF.

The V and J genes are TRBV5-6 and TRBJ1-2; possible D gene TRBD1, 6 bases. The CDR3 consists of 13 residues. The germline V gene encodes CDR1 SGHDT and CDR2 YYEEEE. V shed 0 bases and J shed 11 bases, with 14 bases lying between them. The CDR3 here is CASSLGTGKFYTF. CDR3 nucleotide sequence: TGTGCCAGCAGCTTGGGTACAGGGAAATTTTACACCTTC. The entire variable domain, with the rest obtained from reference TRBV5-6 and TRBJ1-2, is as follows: DAGVTQSPTHLIKTRGQQVTLRCSPKSGHDTVSWYQQALGQGPQFIFQYYEEEERQRGNFPDRFSGHQFPNYSSELNVNALLLGDSALYLCASSLGTGKFYTFGSGTRLTVV.

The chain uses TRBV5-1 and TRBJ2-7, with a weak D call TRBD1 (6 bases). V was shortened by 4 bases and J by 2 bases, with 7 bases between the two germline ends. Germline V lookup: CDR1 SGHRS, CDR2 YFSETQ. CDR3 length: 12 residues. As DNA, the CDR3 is TGCGCCAGCAGCCGGGACACCTACGAGCAGTACTTC. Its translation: CASSRDTYEQYF.

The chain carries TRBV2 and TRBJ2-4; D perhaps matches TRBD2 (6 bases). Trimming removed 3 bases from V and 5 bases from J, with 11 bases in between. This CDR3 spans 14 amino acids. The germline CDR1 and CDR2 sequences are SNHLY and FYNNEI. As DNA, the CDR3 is TGTGCCAGCAGTGAGACGGGCGGGGAAAACATTCAGTACTTC. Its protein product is CASSETGGENIQYF.

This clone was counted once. The CDR3 spells CATRGTQGYNEQFF. The CDR3 DNA sequence: TGTGCCACCCGGGGTACCCAAGGATACAATGAGCAGTTCTTC. The chain links TRBV6-5 to TRBJ2-1; possibly TRBD2 for D (5 bases). Trimming removed 10 bases at V and 4 bases at J, with 17 bases between. This CDR3 is 14 amino acids long. CDR1 MNHEY and CDR2 SVGAGI come from the germline V gene.

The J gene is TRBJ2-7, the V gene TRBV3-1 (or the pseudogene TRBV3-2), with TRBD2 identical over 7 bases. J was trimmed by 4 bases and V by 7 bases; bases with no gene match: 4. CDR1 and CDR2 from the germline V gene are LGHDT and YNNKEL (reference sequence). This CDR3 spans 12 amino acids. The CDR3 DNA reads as TGTGCCAGCAACCGAGCGGGGTACGAGCAGTACTTC. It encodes CASNRAGYEQYF.